This T cell receptor beta chain comes out of a study of blood T cell repertoires in COVID-19. Study in general: Specimens from acute and convalescent COVID-19 originated in the United States, Italy and Spain. Sample material is recorded as cDNA or gDNA derived from T cells, B-cell-depleted T cells, or PBMCs.

Authors' data handling: Amplification with reference gene primers provided the estimates of nucleated cell counts. TCRdb's table, derived via immunoSEQ multiplex PCR, lists solely in-frame clones and lacks some. V and J calls and clone size are those listed in that table; D and trimming were worked out from the DNA. The table lists 150,000 or so clones, about 87% of them singletons. This CDR3 has 16 residues. V was pared by 3 bases and J by 2 bases, with 5 bases of the junction left unmatched. Germline-derived CDR1 and CDR2 are MDHEN and SYDVKM. The sequencing sample was made of peripheral blood. This chain uses TRBV28 with TRBJ2-2; 8 bases map to TRBD1. The TCR was taken from a man older than 75 with acute or convalescent COVID-19. In DNA form, the CDR3 reads TGTGCCAGCAGTTTTCTGGACAGGGACAACACCGGGGAGCTGTTTTTT. Translated: CASSFLDRDNTGELFF.